What follows is one TCR beta chain and its context. Its target is not known. These data originate in a study of shared clonotypes between healthy human individuals. Whole-study findings and limits: Limitation of the genetic and exposure-history diversity represented came from the few donors. A generally larger estimated richness was seen in naive subsets than in memory subsets.

Investigators divided CD4+ cells into CD45RA+ naive and CD45RA-negative memory subsets. TCRdb's table, derived via immunoSEQ multiplex PCR, lists solely in-frame clones and lacks some. This table has 2.5 million or so clones, 90% to 95% appearing once. The sequence was collected from a man aged 18 to 35 in good health. Sample: naive CD4+ T cells sorted from blood. Subset reported: CD45RA+ positively selected.

CDR3 in amino acids: CASSPDGYTEAFF. CDR3 sequence (DNA): TGCGCCAGCAGCCCGGACGGGTACACTGAAGCTTTCTTT. The chain carries TRBV5-1 and TRBJ1-1; D remains unclear. V dropped 4 bases and J dropped 3 bases, with 10 bases sitting between them. Per the germline V gene, CDR1 is SGHRS and CDR2 is YFSETQ. This CDR3 is 13 amino acids long. Combining the CDR3 with reference TRBV5-1 and TRBJ1-1 gives the whole variable domain KAGVTQTPRYLIKTRGQQVTLSCSPISGHRSVSWYQQTPGQGLQFLFEYFSETQRNKGNFPGRFSGRQFSNSRSEMNVSTLELGDSALYLCASSPDGYTEAFFGQGTRLTVV.